This TCR beta chain is from a study of T-cell reconstitution after alpha-beta-depleted transplantation in children. V shed 2 bases and J shed 0 bases, with 8 bases lying between them. CDR3 size: 14 residues. The germline V gene encodes CDR1 LGHNA and CDR2 YSLEER. Library preparation (for TCRbeta) was performed with unique molecular identifiers. TCRdb reprocessed the PCR reads via MiXCR and lists one record per CDR3 protein. The table shows around 360,000 distinct CDR3 sequences, with 10% occurring only once. This clonotype was observed many times. This chain links TRBV4-3 with TRBJ2-7; D possibly corresponds to TRBD2 (5 bases). This sequence was found in a human donor who donated a stem cell graft to a child with acute lymphoblastic leukemia. The sample here was PBMCs from the stem cell graft donor, taken from the stem cell graft. The CDR3 here is CASSQSSGSYEQYF. CDR3 sequence (DNA): TGCGCCAGCAGCCAATCCAGCGGCTCCTACGAGCAGTACTTC.